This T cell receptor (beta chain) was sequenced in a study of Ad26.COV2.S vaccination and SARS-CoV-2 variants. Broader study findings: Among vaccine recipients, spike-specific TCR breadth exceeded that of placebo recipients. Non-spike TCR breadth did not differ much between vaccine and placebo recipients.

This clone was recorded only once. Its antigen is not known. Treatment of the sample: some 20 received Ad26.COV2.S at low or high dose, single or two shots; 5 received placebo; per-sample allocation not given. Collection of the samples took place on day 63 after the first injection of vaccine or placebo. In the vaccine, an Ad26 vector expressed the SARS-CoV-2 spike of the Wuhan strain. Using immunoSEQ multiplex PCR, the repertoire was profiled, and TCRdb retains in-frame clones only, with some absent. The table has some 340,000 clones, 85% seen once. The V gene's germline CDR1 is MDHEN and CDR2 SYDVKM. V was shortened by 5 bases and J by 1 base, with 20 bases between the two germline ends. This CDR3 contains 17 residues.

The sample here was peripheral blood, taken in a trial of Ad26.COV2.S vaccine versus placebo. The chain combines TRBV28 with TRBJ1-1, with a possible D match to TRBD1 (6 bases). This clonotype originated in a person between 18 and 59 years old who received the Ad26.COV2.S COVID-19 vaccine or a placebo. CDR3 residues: CASSGITRLDRNTEAFF. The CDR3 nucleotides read TGTGCCAGCAGTGGAATAACGCGACTGGACAGGAACACTGAAGCTTTCTTT.